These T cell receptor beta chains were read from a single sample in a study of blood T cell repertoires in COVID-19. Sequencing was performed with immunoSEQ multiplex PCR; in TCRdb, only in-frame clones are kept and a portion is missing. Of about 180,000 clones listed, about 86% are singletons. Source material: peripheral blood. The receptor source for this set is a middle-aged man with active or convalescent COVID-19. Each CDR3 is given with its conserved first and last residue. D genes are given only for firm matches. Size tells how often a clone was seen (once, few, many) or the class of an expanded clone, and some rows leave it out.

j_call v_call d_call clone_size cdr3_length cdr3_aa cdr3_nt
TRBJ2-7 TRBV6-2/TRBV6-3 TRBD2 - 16 CASSYSVAGGSYEQYF TGTGCCAGCAGTTACTCCGTAGCGGGAGGCTCCTACGAGCAGTACTTC
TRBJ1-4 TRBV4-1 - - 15 CASTRLAGNREKLFF TGCGCCAGCACCCGCCTGGCAGGGAATAGGGAAAAACTGTTTTTT
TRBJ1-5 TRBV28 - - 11 CASMVEQPQHF TGTGCCAGCATGGTTGAGCAGCCCCAGCATTTT
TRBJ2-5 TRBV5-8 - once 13 CASSIVAAETQYF TGTGCCAGCAGCATAGTGGCGGCCGAGACCCAGTACTTC
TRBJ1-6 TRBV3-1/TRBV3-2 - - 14 CASSQVRENSPLHF TGTGCCAGCAGCCAAGTCAGGGAAAATTCACCCCTCCACTTT
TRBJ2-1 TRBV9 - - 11 CASRSGDEQFF TGTGCCAGCAGGTCGGGAGATGAGCAGTTCTTC
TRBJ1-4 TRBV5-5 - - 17 CASSLAVTFATNEKLFF TGTGCCAGCAGCTTGGCGGTCACTTTTGCAACTAATGAAAAACTGTTTTTT
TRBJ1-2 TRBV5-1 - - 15 CASSLSPTGSDGYTF TGCGCCAGCAGCTTATCACCAACAGGGTCCGATGGCTACACCTTC
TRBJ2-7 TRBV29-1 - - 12 CSVKTVLYEQYF TGCAGCGTTAAGACAGTCCTCTACGAGCAGTACTTC
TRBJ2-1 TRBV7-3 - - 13 CASSLTINGEQFF TGTGCCAGCAGCTTAACAATAAACGGTGAGCAGTTCTTC
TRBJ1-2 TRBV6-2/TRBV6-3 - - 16 CASSSRRQVSNYGYTF TGTGCCAGCAGTTCCCGTCGACAGGTTTCTAACTATGGCTACACCTTC
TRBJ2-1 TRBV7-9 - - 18 CASSPDRGAGGRGNEQFF TGTGCCAGCAGCCCCGACAGGGGGGCGGGGGGCAGGGGCAATGAGCAGTTCTTC
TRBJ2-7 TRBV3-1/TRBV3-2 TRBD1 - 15 CASSQGDRRPYEQYF TGTGCCAGCAGCCAAGGGGACAGGCGTCCCTACGAGCAGTACTTC
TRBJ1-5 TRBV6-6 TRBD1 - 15 CASTPDRAVREPQHF TGTGCCAGCACTCCCGACAGGGCTGTGAGGGAGCCCCAGCATTTT
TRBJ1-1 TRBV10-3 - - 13 CAIREGLSEGAFF TGTGCCATCAGGGAGGGGCTTTCGGAGGGGGCTTTCTTT
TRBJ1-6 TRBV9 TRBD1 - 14 CASKKGQGNSPLHF TGTGCCAGCAAAAAGGGACAGGGAAATTCACCCCTCCACTTT
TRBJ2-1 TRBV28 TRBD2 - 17 CASRLLQFSGRAGEQFF TGTGCCAGCAGGCTCCTCCAGTTTAGCGGGAGGGCGGGTGAGCAGTTCTTC
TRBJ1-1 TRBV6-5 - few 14 CASSSHRENTEAFF TGTGCCAGCAGTTCCCACAGGGAGAACACTGAAGCTTTCTTT
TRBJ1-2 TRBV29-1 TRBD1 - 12 CSVGGTGYGYTF TGCAGCGTTGGGGGGACAGGGTATGGCTACACCTTC
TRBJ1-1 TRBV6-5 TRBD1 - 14 CASIKTGALIEAFF TGTGCCAGCATCAAGACAGGGGCCCTTATCGAAGCTTTCTTT
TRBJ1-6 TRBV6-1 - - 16 CASSELGARLNSPLHF TGTGCCAGCAGTGAATTAGGGGCCAGGCTAAATTCACCCCTCCACTTT
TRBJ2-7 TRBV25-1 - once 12 CASAIRLHEQYF TGTGCCAGTGCGATCCGACTTCACGAGCAGTACTTC
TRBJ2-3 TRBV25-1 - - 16 CASSETGVWSTDTQYF TGTGCCAGCAGTGAAACTGGTGTGTGGAGCACAGATACGCAGTATTTT
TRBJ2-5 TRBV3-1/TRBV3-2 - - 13 CASSSRRGTGQYF TGTGCCAGCAGCTCGAGACGGGGGACGGGCCAGTACTTC
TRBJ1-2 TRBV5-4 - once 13 CASSLEGVGGYTF TGTGCCAGCAGCTTGGAAGGGGTCGGCGGCTACACCTTC
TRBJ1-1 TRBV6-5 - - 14 CASRMRHLNTEAFF TGTGCCAGCAGGATGAGACATTTGAACACTGAAGCTTTCTTT
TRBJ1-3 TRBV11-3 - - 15 CASSLGAPSGNTIYF TGTGCCAGCAGCTTAGGAGCCCCTTCTGGAAACACCATATATTTT
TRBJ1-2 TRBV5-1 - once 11 CASSGDTGYTF TGCGCCAGCAGCGGGGACACTGGCTACACCTTC
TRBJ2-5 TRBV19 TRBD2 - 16 CASSIGSSGTQETQYF TGTGCCAGTAGTATAGGCTCTAGCGGGACCCAAGAGACCCAGTACTTC
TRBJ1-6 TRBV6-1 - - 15 CASSEIRDMNSPLHF TGTGCCAGCAGTGAAATTAGGGACATGAATTCACCCCTCCACTTT